The 31 T cell receptor beta chains below come from one sample, sequenced in a study of T cell repertoires in MIS-A myocarditis. Data came from immunoSEQ multiplex PCR; TCRdb stores just in-frame clones and leaves some out. The profile shows some 12,000 clones, roughly 80% of them singletons. Sequencing used right ventricle heart tissue obtained at autopsy. The origin of the receptors is a young man with fulminant myocarditis from multisystem inflammatory syndrome in adults (MIS-A) after COVID-19.

The chain has TRBV27 and TRBJ1-4, with D perhaps TRBD1 (5 bases). Germline CDR1 and CDR2: MNHEY and SMNVEV (reference sequence). The CDR3 covers 14 residues. V was shortened by 10 bases and J by 4 bases, with 16 bases between the two germline ends. The CDR3: CATYAAGRNEKLFF. CDR3 in DNA: TGTGCCACTTACGCGGCAGGGCGTAATGAAAAACTGTTTTTT.

V usage is TRBV10-3 and J usage is TRBJ1-2, with 7 positions matching TRBD1. Trimming at V came to 11 bases and at J to 6 bases, leaving 18 bases not matched to a gene. The CDR3 runs 15 residues. From germline, CDR1 is ENHRY and CDR2 SYGVKD. The CDR3 DNA sequence: TGTGCCTCTACGGAGGTGGGCAGGGGGGGAGATGGCTACACCTTC. Translating it yields CASTEVGRGGDGYTF.

This clone occurred a few times. The chain uses TRBV5-1 and TRBJ1-1; D might be TRBD1 (6 bases). V lost 2 bases and J 0 bases, leaving 17 bases between the germline ends. This CDR3 has 17 amino acids. From germline, CDR1 is SGHRS and CDR2 YFSETQ. CDR3 nucleotides: TGCGCCAGCAGCTTCGGGCCTTTTGGGGGCATGAACACTGAAGCTTTCTTT. Amino acids: CASSFGPFGGMNTEAFF. The variable domain in full, with the rest retrieved from reference TRBV5-1 and TRBJ1-1, is KAGVTQTPRYLIKTRGQQVTLSCSPISGHRSVSWYQQTPGQGLQFLFEYFSETQRNKGNFPGRFSGRQFSNSRSEMNVSTLELGDSALYLCASSFGPFGGMNTEAFFGQGTRLTVV.

This chain connects TRBV28 to TRBJ2-7, with 13 bases lining up with TRBD2. Germline V gene sequence: CDR1 MDHEN, CDR2 SYDVKM. The junction had 5 bases not matched to a gene; V was cut back by 6 bases and J by 3 bases. The CDR3 contains 15 residues. The CDR3 here is CASRMGLAGLYEQYF. CDR3 nucleotides: TGTGCCAGCAGAATGGGACTAGCGGGACTCTACGAGCAGTACTTC.

The rearrangement joins TRBV10-3 to TRBJ2-1; D is perhaps TRBD1 (5 bases). The germline V gene has CDR1 ENHRY and CDR2 SYGVKD. CDR3 length: 16 amino acids. Deletions cut 4 bases from V and 0 bases from J, with 13 bases between. The CDR3 spells CAISAGYTSSYNEQFF. The CDR3 region has the DNA TGTGCCATCAGTGCAGGGTACACCAGCTCCTACAATGAGCAGTTCTTC.

This chain links TRBV6-5 with TRBJ2-3, with 7 bases aligning to TRBD1. The CDR3 has 13 amino acids. The germline V gene has CDR1 MNHEY and CDR2 SVGAGI. The ends lost 11 bases at V and 0 bases at J; junction bases unmatched: 5. In DNA form, the CDR3 reads TGTGCCGGGGTGACAGGGAGCACAGATACGCAGTATTTT. This codes for CAGVTGSTDTQYF.

The J gene is TRBJ2-7, the V gene TRBV7-9, with D possibly being TRBD1 (5 bases). Germline V gives CDR1 SEHNR, CDR2 FQNEAQ (reference sequence). Trimming left V 3 bases short and J 0 bases short, with 9 bases between. CDR3 length: 14 residues. CDR3: CASSFPDISYEQYF. CDR3 in DNA: TGTGCCAGCAGCTTTCCGGACATCTCCTACGAGCAGTACTTC.

J is TRBJ2-2 and V is TRBV24-1; 8 bases are a match to TRBD1. This CDR3 has 14 residues. Germline V gene data show CDR1 as KGHDR and CDR2 as SFDVKD. V shed 6 bases and J 5 bases; nucleotides not matched to a gene: 4. In DNA, the CDR3 is TGTGCCACCAGTAAGACAGGGGAAACCGGGGAGCTGTTTTTT. Translation gives CATSKTGETGELFF.

V is TRBV27 and J is TRBJ1-2; 10 nucleotides line up with TRBD1. The CDR3 totals 16 residues. V gave up 5 bases and J gave up 2 bases; unmatched junction bases: 8. The germline V gene encodes CDR1 MNHEY and CDR2 SMNVEV (reference sequence). The CDR3 DNA sequence: TGTGCCAGCAGTCTTACGAGGACAGGGGGGAACTATGGCTACACCTTC. Protein: CASSLTRTGGNYGYTF.

A single count supports this clone. The genes are TRBV7-8 and TRBJ2-5; the match to TRBD2 covers 7 bases. The trim removed 4 bases at V and 5 bases at J, leaving 19 bases unmatched. There are 18 residues in the CDR3. Germline assignment: CDR1 SGHVS and CDR2 FQNEAQ. Here the CDR3 reads CASSSGLGAGYGVETQYF. The CDR3 coding sequence is TGTGCCAGCAGCTCGGGGCTGGGAGCGGGATATGGTGTCGAGACCCAGTACTTC.

The chain carries TRBV5-5 and TRBJ1-2, with D maybe TRBD1 (5 bases). V was cut by 2 bases and J by 1 base, with 15 bases left in between. CDR3 length: 16 amino acids. Germline assignment: CDR1 SGHKS and CDR2 YYEKEE (reference sequence). CDR3 residues: CASSFIGTELNYGYTF. CDR3 coding DNA: TGTGCCAGCAGCTTCATCGGGACGGAACTTAACTATGGCTACACCTTC.

By proportion, this clone is large. The rearrangement uses TRBV5-4 and TRBJ1-2; D is unclear. The CDR3 runs 12 residues. V gave up 5 bases and J gave up 5 bases, with 10 bases separating them. Germline lookup yields CDR1 SGHNT and CDR2 YYREEE (reference sequence). CDR3 in amino acids: CASSPKNYGYTF. In nucleotides, the CDR3 is TGTGCCAGCAGTCCCAAAAATTATGGCTACACCTTC.

The rearrangement links TRBV30 to TRBJ1-5, with D hard to call. CDR3 length: 14 amino acids. V lost 3 bases and J lost 9, with 18 bases in between. Looked up from germline, CDR1 is GTSNPN and CDR2 is SVGIG (reference sequence). In DNA form, the CDR3 reads TGTGCCTGGAGCGGGATATTTGAGGGAGGGCCCCAGCATTTT. Translation: CAWSGIFEGGPQHF.

The chain joins TRBV11-2 to TRBJ1-2; 11 nucleotides align to TRBD1. Trimming at V came to 5 bases and at J to 0 bases, leaving 8 bases not matched to a gene. The CDR3 spans 17 residues. Germline V gives CDR1 SGHAT, CDR2 FQNNGV. CDR3 sequence: CASSPGTGGLANYGYTF. CDR3 coding DNA: TGTGCCAGCAGCCCCGGGACAGGGGGGCTTGCTAACTATGGCTACACCTTC.

The chain is built from TRBV5-4 and TRBJ2-7, with 8 bases matching TRBD1. This CDR3 comprises 15 residues. The V gene end was trimmed by 1 base and the J gene end by 2 bases; junction bases not matched to a gene: 5. CDR1 is SGHNT, CDR2 YYREEE, per germline (reference sequence). The CDR3, as DNA: TGTGCCAGCAGCTTGATCCAGGGGGCCACCTACGAGCAGTACTTC. It translates to CASSLIQGATYEQYF.

The CDR3: CASSPGTLQETQYF. CDR3 bases: TGCGCCAGCAGCCCAGGGACATTACAAGAGACCCAGTACTTC. The rearrangement joins TRBV5-1 to TRBJ2-5; tentative D call: TRBD1 (6 bases). The V gene lost 4 bases and the J gene lost 2 bases, with 12 bases spanning the gap. This CDR3 has 14 amino acids. Germline V gene data show CDR1 as SGHRS and CDR2 as YFSETQ.

The chain uses TRBV6-5 and TRBJ1-1; D perhaps matches TRBD1 (5 bases). Germline values: CDR1 MNHEY, CDR2 SVGAGI. The V end lost 9 bases, the J end lost 1 base, and 12 bases lay between the germline ends. The CDR3 length is 13 residues. CDR3 loop: CASSRGKNTEAFF. The CDR3 nucleotides read TGTGCCAGTTCAAGGGGAAAGAACACTGAAGCTTTCTTT.

The chain joins TRBV6-5 to TRBJ2-4; 7 bases fit TRBD1. V shed 6 bases, J shed 0 bases, and the junction held 5 bases outside the gene matches. The length of the CDR3 is 15 residues. Germline V gives CDR1 MNHEY, CDR2 SVGAGI. CDR3 in amino acids: CASSRDSLAKNIQYF. CDR3 DNA sequence: TGTGCCAGCAGCAGGGACAGTCTAGCCAAAAACATTCAGTACTTC.

This clone has just a few counts. The chain couples TRBV5-1 to TRBJ2-1; 11 nucleotides line up with TRBD2. The CDR3 runs to 16 residues. The V gene end was trimmed by 1 base and the J gene end by 6 bases; junction bases not matched to a gene: 6. Germline values: CDR1 SGHRS, CDR2 YFSETQ. CDR3 nucleotides: TGCGCCAGCAGCTTGCTAGCGGGGGGAACAATCAATGAGCAGTTCTTC. Its protein product is CASSLLAGGTINEQFF.

The chain is built from TRBV27 and TRBJ2-7; D remains ambiguous. This CDR3 is built from 13 residues. The germline V gene encodes CDR1 MNHEY and CDR2 SMNVEV (reference sequence). V dropped 5 bases and J dropped 3 bases, with 11 bases sitting between them. The CDR3: CASSGILNYEQYF. As DNA, the CDR3 is TGTGCCAGCAGTGGGATTCTAAACTACGAGCAGTACTTC.

Points on this clone: This same CDR3 is encoded by further DNA sequences in the sample. DNA of the CDR3: TGTGCCACCAGTATAGGTAGCGGGGGGAGGATGAGCACAGATACGCAGTATTTT. It is translated as CATSIGSGGRMSTDTQYF. The rearrangement links TRBV15 to TRBJ2-3, with TRBD2 matching 10 bases. CDR3 length equals 18 residues. The J segment lost 0 bases and the V segment lost 6 bases, leaving 12 bases of the junction unmatched. CDR1 is LNHNV and CDR2 is YYDKDF in the germline V gene (reference sequence).

The CDR3 region has the DNA TGTGCCAGCACGGCTAGCACAGATACGCAGTATTTT. Residues: CASTASTDTQYF. The V call is TRBV6-6, the J call TRBJ2-3; the D is unclear. The germline V gene encodes CDR1 MNHNY and CDR2 SVGAGI (reference sequence). V was clipped by 7 bases and J by 0 bases, with 5 bases between them. CDR3 length: 12 residues.

This chain joins TRBV30 and TRBJ1-1; 7 positions agree with TRBD1. This CDR3 contains 12 residues. Germline V gene lookup returns CDR1 GTSNPN and CDR2 SVGIG (reference sequence). V trimming: 8 bases; J trimming: 2 bases; junction bases outside the gene matches: 5. The CDR3: CARDSYNTEAFF. The CDR3 bases are TGTGCCCGGGACAGTTACAACACTGAAGCTTTCTTT.

The rearrangement links TRBV6-2 or TRBV6-3 to TRBJ1-1, with D tentatively TRBD1 (6 bases). Germline CDR1 reads MNHEY; CDR2 reads SVGEGT. This CDR3 is built from 16 residues. The V and J ends lost 2 bases and 3 bases respectively, with 16 bases between them. As DNA, the CDR3 is TGTGCCAGCAGTTACATACAGGGAGGTACGGACACTGAAGCTTTCTTT. It encodes CASSYIQGGTDTEAFF.

The chain joins TRBV30 to TRBJ2-5, with D perhaps given as TRBD1 or TRBD2 (5 bases each). The CDR3 consists of 16 residues. The germline V and J ends were trimmed by 1 base and 2 bases, with 17 bases remaining between them. Germline CDR1 and CDR2: GTSNPN and SVGIG (reference sequence). CDR3 loop: CAWSGKGSPVQETQYF. In DNA, the CDR3 is TGTGCCTGGAGTGGGAAGGGGAGTCCTGTACAAGAGACCCAGTACTTC. The whole variable domain, filled in from reference TRBV30 and TRBJ2-5, reads SQTIHQWPATLVQPVGSPLSLECTVEGTSNPNLYWYRQAAGRGLQLLFYSVGIGQISSEVPQNLSASRPQDRQFILSSKKLLLSDSGFYLCAWSGKGSPVQETQYFGPGTRLLVL.

The chain uses TRBV5-1 and TRBJ1-1; D remains ambiguous. The CDR3 is made up of 14 amino acids. Looked up from germline, CDR1 is SGHRS and CDR2 is YFSETQ. The V end lost 1 base, the J end lost 1 base, and 8 bases lay between the germline ends. CDR3 amino acids: CASSLTPGNTEAFF. CDR3 sequence (DNA): TGCGCCAGCAGCTTGACCCCAGGGAACACTGAAGCTTTCTTT. Looking up the rest from reference TRBV5-1 and TRBJ1-1 gives the full variable domain: KAGVTQTPRYLIKTRGQQVTLSCSPISGHRSVSWYQQTPGQGLQFLFEYFSETQRNKGNFPGRFSGRQFSNSRSEMNVSTLELGDSALYLCASSLTPGNTEAFFGQGTRLTVV.

The chain couples TRBV15 to TRBJ1-1; 10 bases are shared with TRBD1. The V and J ends lost 3 bases and 4 bases, in that order; junction bases with no gene match: 2. Looked up from germline, CDR1 is LNHNV and CDR2 is YYDKDF (reference sequence). The CDR3 spans 14 residues. DNA of the CDR3: TGTGCCACCAGCAGGGGACAGGGGAGCACTGAAGCTTTCTTT. Protein product: CATSRGQGSTEAFF.

This chain joins TRBV18 and TRBJ2-7, with D possibly matching TRBD1 (5 bases). CDR1 and CDR2 (germline): KGHSH, LQKENI. Trimming took off 4 bases at V and 5 bases at J, with 15 bases between the two ends. The CDR3 contains 14 residues. The CDR3 DNA reads as TGTGCCAGCTCACAAACAGGAAGCACGAACGAGCAGTACTTC. This gives the protein CASSQTGSTNEQYF.

The V gene is TRBV9, the J gene TRBJ2-1, with 12 bases fitting TRBD2. The V gene end was trimmed by 0 bases and the J gene end by 5 bases; junction bases not matched to a gene: 0. The germline V gene encodes CDR1 SGDLS and CDR2 YYNGEE. This CDR3 comprises 15 residues. The CDR3 here is CASSVGTSGDNEQFF. The CDR3 nucleotides read TGTGCCAGCAGCGTAGGGACTAGCGGGGACAATGAGCAGTTCTTC.

This clone came up a few times. The junction shows a germline mismatch at one end, possibly a read error. This sequence joins TRBV29-1 and TRBJ2-7; unclear D gene. The CDR3 extends over 11 amino acids. CDR1 is SQVTM and CDR2 is ANQGSEA in the germline V gene. The CDR3 DNA reads as TGCAGCGTTCTGTACAGACCGACGGTTAACTTC. It translates to CSVLYRPTVNF.

J is TRBJ2-1 and V is TRBV5-6; 7 bases are shared with TRBD2. Germline V gives CDR1 SGHDT, CDR2 YYEEEE. The CDR3 contains 11 residues. The V segment lost 0 bases and the J segment 12 bases; nucleotides outside the gene matches: 0. The CDR3 nucleotides read TGTGCCAGCAGCTTGGGGACTAGGCAGTTCTTC. As protein: CASSLGTRQFF.